Each of the 24 T cell receptor beta chains below was sequenced from the same sample in a study of blood T cell repertoires in COVID-19. The protocol was immunoSEQ multiplex PCR, while the TCRdb copy is restricted to in-frame clones and leaves out a portion. The sample yields 200,000 or so clones, roughly 84% seen once. Material: PBMCs or T cells enriched from blood (not recorded which). The source of these receptors is a man aged 40-50 years who had recovered from COVID-19.

The V call is TRBV29-1, the J call TRBJ2-3, with TRBD2 matching 15 bases. The germline V gene has CDR1 SQVTM and CDR2 ANQGSEA. The J segment lost 5 bases and the V segment lost 4 bases, leaving 7 bases of the junction unmatched. The CDR3 is 16 residues long. The CDR3 DNA reads TGCAGCGTTGCCGAAGGACTAGCGGGGGGGCAAGATACGCAGTATTTT. As protein: CSVAEGLAGGQDTQYF.

J is TRBJ1-1 and V is TRBV5-1, with a possible D match to TRBD1 (6 bases). The germline V gene has CDR1 SGHRS and CDR2 YFSETQ. Trimming removed 1 base at V and 1 base at J, with 11 bases between. The CDR3 totals 15 residues. In nucleotides, the CDR3 is TGCGCCAGCAGCTTGTTGGGGGCGGGGAACACTGAAGCTTTCTTT. Translating gives CASSLLGAGNTEAFF.

A remark on this clone: A read error may account for a junction end that differs from germline. The chain is built from TRBV5-6 and TRBJ2-7; D is uncertain. The CDR3 runs to 12 residues. Germline assignment: CDR1 SGHDT and CDR2 YYEEEE. CDR3 nucleotide sequence: TGTGCCAGCACCTTGGGTCGGTACGAGCAGTACTTC. It translates to CASTLGRYEQYF.

V gene TRBV5-4 combines with J gene TRBJ2-7, with 7 bases identical to TRBD1. Germline V gene data show CDR1 as SGHNT and CDR2 as YYREEE (reference sequence). V was clipped by 3 bases and J by 0 bases; unmatched bases: 3. The CDR3 contains 14 residues. The CDR3: CASSYNRGSYEQYF. CDR3 DNA sequence: TGTGCCAGCAGCTACAACAGGGGCTCCTACGAGCAGTACTTC.

This clone was recorded only once. This chain joins TRBV2 and TRBJ1-1, with D unresolved. The CDR3 runs 13 residues. Germline assignment: CDR1 SNHLY and CDR2 FYNNEI. Between the trimmed V and J ends, which lost 2 bases and 6 bases, there was a span of 10 bases. The CDR3 sequence is CASSEPGSAEAFF. CDR3 DNA sequence: TGTGCCAGCAGTGAACCGGGAAGCGCTGAAGCTTTCTTT.

The gene calls are TRBV28 and TRBJ2-7, with 7 bases fitting TRBD1. The CDR3 contains 13 residues. V was pared by 10 bases and J by 0 bases, with 6 bases of the junction left unmatched. The germline gives CDR1 MDHEN, CDR2 SYDVKM. CDR3 in amino acids: CATQGDSSYEQYF. In nucleotides, the CDR3 is TGTGCCACCCAGGGGGATAGCTCCTACGAGCAGTACTTC.

The gene calls are TRBV20-1 and TRBJ1-1; no clear D gene. The V gene lost 6 bases and the J gene lost 4 bases, with 9 bases spanning the gap. Germline values: CDR1 DFQATT, CDR2 SNEGSKA (reference sequence). This CDR3 has 11 residues. The CDR3 nucleotides are TGCAGTGCCGCGCGAAGCACTGAAGCTTTCTTT. Protein product: CSAARSTEAFF.

The chain is built from TRBV19 and TRBJ1-1; 7 bases map to TRBD1. The length of the CDR3 is 14 residues. Germline values: CDR1 LNHDA, CDR2 SQIVND (reference sequence). The junction had 5 bases not matched to a gene; V was cut back by 5 bases and J by 2 bases. The CDR3 here is CASSLRGRNTEAFF. As DNA, the CDR3 is TGTGCCAGTAGTCTAAGGGGGCGCAACACTGAAGCTTTCTTT.

The chain has TRBV29-1 and TRBJ2-7, with TRBD1 matching over 10 bases. The CDR3 is made up of 13 amino acids. The V segment lost 6 bases and the J segment 1 base; nucleotides outside the gene matches: 3. The germline V gene has CDR1 SQVTM and CDR2 ANQGSEA. This CDR3 is CSVSGQGSYEQYF. The DNA for the CDR3 is TGCAGCGTATCGGGACAGGGGTCCTACGAGCAGTACTTC.

The CDR3 sequence is CASGRSASGANVLTF. CDR3 in DNA: TGTGCCAGCGGGCGTTCCGCCTCTGGGGCCAACGTCCTGACTTTC. V is TRBV6-4 and J is TRBJ2-6; D is unclear. Deletions cut 8 bases from V and 0 bases from J, with 11 bases between. This CDR3 is built from 15 residues. Germline-derived CDR1 and CDR2 are MRHNA and SNTAGT.

The chain combines TRBV2 with TRBJ2-1; the match to TRBD1 covers 9 bases. The CDR3 is 13 amino acids. V gave up 8 bases and J gave up 4 bases; unmatched junction bases: 3. The germline V gene has CDR1 SNHLY and CDR2 FYNNEI. CDR3 in amino acids: CASGTGFYNEQFF. For the CDR3, the DNA is TGTGCCAGCGGGACAGGGTTTTACAATGAGCAGTTCTTC.

The chain uses TRBV5-1 and TRBJ2-7, with a tentative D call TRBD1 (6 bases). From germline, CDR1 is SGHRS and CDR2 YFSETQ. V dropped 6 bases and J dropped 1 base, with 14 bases sitting between them. This CDR3 is built from 14 residues. CDR3 region: CASTPDRRSYEQYF. The CDR3 coding sequence is TGCGCCAGCACCCCGGACAGAAGATCCTACGAGCAGTACTTC.

This chain joins TRBV5-6 and TRBJ1-6, with D perhaps TRBD1 (6 bases). CDR3 length: 17 amino acids. Germline values: CDR1 SGHDT, CDR2 YYEEEE. V gave up 0 bases and J gave up 3 bases, with 13 bases separating them. This CDR3 is CASSLDRGKVYNSPLHF. CDR3 DNA: TGTGCCAGCAGCTTGGATAGGGGGAAAGTCTATAATTCACCCCTCCACTTT. Combining the CDR3 with reference TRBV5-6 and TRBJ1-6 gives the whole variable domain DAGVTQSPTHLIKTRGQQVTLRCSPKSGHDTVSWYQQALGQGPQFIFQYYEEEERQRGNFPDRFSGHQFPNYSSELNVNALLLGDSALYLCASSLDRGKVYNSPLHFGNGTRLTVT.

Comments on this clone: Other DNA sequences in the sample encode the same CDR3. This chain links TRBV3-1 (or the pseudogene TRBV3-2) with TRBJ2-2, with unresolved D. Germline V gene sequence: CDR1 LGHDT, CDR2 YNNKEL (reference sequence). Trimming removed 1 base from V and 2 bases from J, with 5 bases in between. This CDR3 region has 14 residues. The CDR3 loop reads CASSQGQNTGELFF. For the CDR3, the DNA is TGTGCCAGCAGCCAAGGGCAAAACACCGGGGAGCTGTTTTTT.

The V gene is TRBV14, the J gene TRBJ1-2; D not resolved. Trimming pared 0 bases from V and 4 bases from J, leaving 9 bases between. Per the germline V gene, CDR1 is SGHDN and CDR2 is FVKESK. This CDR3 is 14 amino acids long. The CDR3 nucleotides are TGTGCCAGCAGCCAAGACGGTGCCTTCTATGGCTACACCTTC. Amino acid sequence: CASSQDGAFYGYTF.

The CDR3 DNA reads TGCGCCAGCAGCTTGGAGGCAGGGATCAAGTATGGCTACACCTTC. Residues: CASSLEAGIKYGYTF. V is TRBV5-1 and J is TRBJ1-2; D is possibly TRBD1 (5 bases). CDR1 is SGHRS, CDR2 YFSETQ, per germline. The CDR3 sequence is 15 residues long. Trimming left V 0 bases short and J 5 bases short, with 14 bases between.

The chain employs TRBV2 and TRBJ1-1; TRBD1 is a possible D gene (6 bases). The CDR3 loop spans 15 amino acids. The germline CDR1 and CDR2 sequences are SNHLY and FYNNEI. V was pared by 2 bases and J by 4 bases, with 14 bases between. Written as DNA, the CDR3 is TGTGCCAGCAGTGAACGGCCAGGGGAATTCACTGAAGCTTTCTTT. Translating it yields CASSERPGEFTEAFF.

This chain links TRBV4-2 with TRBJ2-6; no firm D call. Germline V lookup: CDR1 LGHNA, CDR2 YNFKEQ. Between the trimmed V and J ends, which lost 0 bases and 2 bases, there was a span of 5 bases. CDR3 length: 15 residues. CDR3 loop: CASSQEPAGANVLTF. The CDR3 DNA reads as TGTGCCAGCAGCCAAGAACCGGCTGGGGCCAACGTCCTGACTTTC.

This clone appeared once. The chain links TRBV11-2 to TRBJ2-3; 7 nucleotides agree with TRBD2. Germline CDR1 reads SGHAT; CDR2 reads FQNNGV. J lost 2 bases, V lost 8 bases, and 1 base had no gene match. This CDR3 has 12 amino acids. The CDR3 sequence: CASRGDTDTQYF. Written as DNA, the CDR3 is TGTGCCAGCCGGGGGGACACAGATACGCAGTATTTT.

This chain links TRBV5-4 with TRBJ2-3; 8 bases align to TRBD2. Per germline, CDR1 SGHNT and CDR2 YYREEE (reference sequence). The CDR3 contains 14 residues. The J segment lost 5 bases and the V segment lost 5 bases, leaving 7 bases of the junction unmatched. The CDR3 DNA is TGTGCCAGCAGTACGGGACTAGTAAAAGATACGCAGTATTTT. Protein sequence: CASSTGLVKDTQYF.

The sample holds one count of this clone. The CDR3 region is CAISESGLAGAGELFF. CDR3 coding DNA: TGTGCCATCAGTGAGTCGGGACTAGCGGGGGCCGGGGAGCTGTTTTTT. The chain employs TRBV10-3 and TRBJ2-2, with 14 nucleotides matching TRBD2. There are 16 residues in the CDR3. Trimming at V came to 0 bases and at J to 6 bases, leaving 0 bases not matched to a gene. Germline V gives CDR1 ENHRY, CDR2 SYGVKD.

This sequence joins TRBV7-6 and TRBJ2-7; 8 bases agree with TRBD1. CDR1 and CDR2 (germline): SGHVS, FNYEAQ. The V and J ends lost 5 bases and 1 base, in that order; junction bases with no gene match: 13. The CDR3 loop spans 17 amino acids. For the CDR3, the DNA is TGTGCCAGCAGCCCGCAACGGAGAGGACAGGGATCCTACGAGCAGTACTTC. Translating gives CASSPQRRGQGSYEQYF. Full variable domain (missing parts from reference TRBV7-6 and TRBJ2-7): GAGVSQSPRYKVTKRGQDVALRCDPISGHVSLYWYRQALGQGPEFLTYFNYEAQQDKSGLPNDRFSAERPEGSISTLTIQRTEQRDSAMYRCASSPQRRGQGSYEQYFGPGTRLTVT.

In DNA form, the CDR3 reads TGTGCCTGGAGTAAAGGGGGGAACACTGAAGCTTTCTTT. It yields the protein CAWSKGGNTEAFF. The chain joins TRBV30 to TRBJ1-1, with TRBD1 as a possible D gene (6 bases). Germline lookup yields CDR1 GTSNPN and CDR2 SVGIG (reference sequence). The CDR3 is made up of 13 amino acids. The V end was cut by 2 bases, the J end by 1 base, with 8 bases between. The complete variable domain, with remaining parts taken from reference TRBV30 and TRBJ1-1, reads SQTIHQWPATLVQPVGSPLSLECTVEGTSNPNLYWYRQAAGRGLQLLFYSVGIGQISSEVPQNLSASRPQDRQFILSSKKLLLSDSGFYLCAWSKGGNTEAFFGQGTRLTVV.

The chain carries TRBV11-3 and TRBJ2-1; TRBD1 aligns across 8 bases. The CDR3 totals 15 residues. Germline CDR1 SGHNT, CDR2 YENEEA. With 5 bases clipped from V and 4 bases from J, the junction kept 7 bases outside the gene matches. This CDR3 reads CASSVGTGPYNEQFF. In DNA, the CDR3 is TGTGCCAGCAGCGTAGGGACAGGACCATACAATGAGCAGTTCTTC.